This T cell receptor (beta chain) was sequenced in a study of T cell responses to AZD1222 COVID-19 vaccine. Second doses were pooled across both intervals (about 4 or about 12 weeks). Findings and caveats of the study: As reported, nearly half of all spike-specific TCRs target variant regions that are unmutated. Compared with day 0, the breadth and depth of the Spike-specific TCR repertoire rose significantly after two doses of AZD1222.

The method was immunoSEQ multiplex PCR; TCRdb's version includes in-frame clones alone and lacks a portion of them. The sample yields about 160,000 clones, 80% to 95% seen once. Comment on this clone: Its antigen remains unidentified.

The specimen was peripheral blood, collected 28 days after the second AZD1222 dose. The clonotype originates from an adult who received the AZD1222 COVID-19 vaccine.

The CDR3 DNA is TGTGCCAGTACGCAGACAGGGAGGAAAGCTAACTATGGCTACACCTTC. It yields the protein CASTQTGRKANYGYTF. V and J are TRBV19 and TRBJ1-2; 7 positions agree with TRBD1. This CDR3 has 16 residues. Germline lookup yields CDR1 LNHDA and CDR2 SQIVND (reference sequence). The V gene end was trimmed by 7 bases and the J gene end by 0 bases; junction bases not matched to a gene: 11.